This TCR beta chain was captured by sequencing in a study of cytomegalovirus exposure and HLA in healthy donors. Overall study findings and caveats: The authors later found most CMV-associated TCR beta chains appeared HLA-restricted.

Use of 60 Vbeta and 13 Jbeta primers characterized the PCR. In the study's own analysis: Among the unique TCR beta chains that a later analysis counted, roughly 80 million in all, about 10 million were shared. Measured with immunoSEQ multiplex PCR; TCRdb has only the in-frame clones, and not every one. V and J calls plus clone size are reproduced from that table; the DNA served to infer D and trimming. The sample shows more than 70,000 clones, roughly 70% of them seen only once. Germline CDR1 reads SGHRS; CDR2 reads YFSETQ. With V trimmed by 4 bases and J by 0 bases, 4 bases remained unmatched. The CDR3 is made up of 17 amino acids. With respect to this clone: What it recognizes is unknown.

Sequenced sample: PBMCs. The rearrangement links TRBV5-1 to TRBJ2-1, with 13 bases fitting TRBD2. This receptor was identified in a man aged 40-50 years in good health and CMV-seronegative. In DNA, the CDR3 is TGCGCCAGCAGCGTAGGGACTAGCGGGAACTCCTACAATGAGCAGTTCTTC. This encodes CASSVGTSGNSYNEQFF.